What follows are 5 T cell receptor beta chains derived from one specimen sequenced in a study of cytomegalovirus exposure and HLA in healthy donors. The primer mix had 60 Vbeta and 13 Jbeta primers. The data were produced by immunoSEQ multiplex PCR, yet TCRdb's version contains in-frame clones alone and is incomplete. This table holds under 130,000 clones, approximately 79% found once. What was sequenced was PBMCs. All receptors derive from a man aged 45 to 65 in good health and CMV-seropositive.

This chain joins TRBV30 and TRBJ2-5; 12 nucleotides align to TRBD2. This CDR3 contains 15 residues. V shed 2 bases, J shed 5 bases, and the junction held 6 bases outside the gene matches. In germline, CDR1 is GTSNPN, CDR2 SVGIG (reference sequence). The CDR3 protein is CAWSLTSGSQETQYF. In nucleotides, the CDR3 is TGTGCCTGGAGTCTGACTAGCGGGAGTCAGGAGACCCAGTACTTC.

There are a few counts of this clone. The chain carries TRBV4-1 and TRBJ2-7; D call uncertain. The germline gives CDR1 MGHRA, CDR2 YSYEKL. Trimming took off 1 base at V and 6 bases at J, with 7 bases between the two ends. There are 12 residues in the CDR3. The CDR3: CASSQAYSEQYF. The CDR3 DNA sequence: TGCGCCAGCAGCCAAGCTTATAGCGAGCAGTACTTC.

CDR3 bases: TGTGCCAGCTCACCCAGACAGATTAGCAATCAGCCCCAGCATTTT. It is translated as CASSPRQISNQPQHF. The chain carries TRBV18 and TRBJ1-5, with TRBD1 as a possible D gene (5 bases). The CDR3 extends over 15 amino acids. V lost 3 bases and J 0 bases, leaving 9 bases between the germline ends. Looked up from germline, CDR1 is KGHSH and CDR2 is LQKENI. The variable domain in full, with the rest retrieved from reference TRBV18 and TRBJ1-5, is NAGVMQNPRHLVRRRGQEARLRCSPMKGHSHVYWYRQLPEEGLKFMVYLQKENIIDESGMPKERFSAEFPKEGPSILRIQQVVRGDSAAYFCASSPRQISNQPQHFGDGTRLSIL.

A remark on this clone: An end of the junction differs from the germline gene, which may be a read error. The CDR3 is CASSLQVGRGYKQYF. CDR3 bases: TGTGCCAGCAGCTTACAGGTGGGCAGGGGCTACAAGCAGTACTTC. The V call is TRBV11-1, the J call TRBJ2-7; D perhaps matches TRBD1 (6 bases). The CDR3 runs 15 residues. Germline CDR1 reads SGHAT; CDR2 reads FQDESV (reference sequence).

This clone occurred a few times. The chain joins TRBV28 to TRBJ1-1; no clear D gene. The CDR3 consists of 12 residues. Deletions cut 2 bases from V and 4 bases from J, with 5 bases between. Germline CDR1 reads MDHEN; CDR2 reads SYDVKM. The CDR3 DNA sequence: TGTGCCAGCAGTTTACCCGGCACTGAAGCTTTCTTT. It encodes CASSLPGTEAFF.